The 16 T cell receptor beta chains below come from one sample, sequenced in a study of control samples from healthy donors and cancer patients. Profiled with immunoSEQ multiplex PCR; TCRdb holds only in-frame clones, not every one. The table has 150,000 to 200,000 clones, approximately 94% seen once. Material: PBMCs. These TCRs come from a man in his 60s with colorectal cancer.

The chain links TRBV27 to TRBJ1-2, with D unclear. The CDR3 sequence is 12 residues long. Per the germline V gene, CDR1 is MNHEY and CDR2 is SMNVEV (reference sequence). V shed 5 bases and J shed 8 bases, with 12 bases lying between them. CDR3 coding DNA: TGTGCCAGCAGTACGATGGACGGAGGCTACACCTTC. It specifies CASSTMDGGYTF.

With respect to this clone: Other DNA sequences within the sample encode an identical CDR3. The chain is built from TRBV7-2 and TRBJ2-7, with 10 bases matching TRBD2. The CDR3 is 16 residues long. V gave up 0 bases and J gave up 0 bases; unmatched junction bases: 2. Per the germline V gene, CDR1 is SGHTA and CDR2 is FQGNSA. CDR3 sequence reads: CASSLASGGFSYEQYF. CDR3 nucleotide sequence: TGTGCCAGCAGCTTAGCTAGCGGGGGGTTCTCCTACGAGCAGTACTTC.

This rearrangement joins TRBV5-1 to TRBJ2-3; possible D gene TRBD1, 6 bases. The germline V gene encodes CDR1 SGHRS and CDR2 YFSETQ. This CDR3 spans 16 amino acids. Trimming shortened V by 1 base and J by 1 base, and 13 bases separated the two germline ends. CDR3 residues: CASSLNIRGGTDTQYF. CDR3 coding DNA: TGCGCCAGCAGCTTGAATATCAGGGGTGGCACAGATACGCAGTATTTT. The entire variable domain, with the rest obtained from reference TRBV5-1 and TRBJ2-3, is as follows: KAGVTQTPRYLIKTRGQQVTLSCSPISGHRSVSWYQQTPGQGLQFLFEYFSETQRNKGNFPGRFSGRQFSNSRSEMNVSTLELGDSALYLCASSLNIRGGTDTQYFGPGTRLTVL.

The J gene is TRBJ2-5, the V gene TRBV19, with 10 bases that match TRBD2. The CDR3 covers 14 residues. Germline values: CDR1 LNHDA, CDR2 SQIVND (reference sequence). Losses at the gene ends were 5 bases for V and 5 bases for J; bases not matched to a gene: 5. CDR3 DNA sequence: TGTGCCAGTAGTCCGGGACTAGCGTCGGAGACCCAGTACTTC. Translated: CASSPGLASETQYF.

This clone turned up a few times. The J gene is TRBJ1-1, the V gene TRBV27, with TRBD1 as a possible D gene (5 bases). Trimming left V 4 bases short and J 6 bases short, with 12 bases between. Germline-derived CDR1 and CDR2 are MNHEY and SMNVEV (reference sequence). The CDR3 has 13 residues. The CDR3 region has the DNA TGTGCCAGCAGTTCCGGGGCGCGCGCTGAAGCTTTCTTT. Translated, it gives CASSSGARAEAFF.

The V call is TRBV9, the J call TRBJ2-7, with 10 bases aligning to TRBD1. Germline V gene lookup returns CDR1 SGDLS and CDR2 YYNGEE. Germline trimming cut 3 bases from V and 5 bases from J; bases unmatched to any gene: 5. The CDR3 is 14 residues long. The CDR3 reads CASSARDRGHEQYF. In nucleotides, the CDR3 is TGTGCCAGCAGCGCCCGGGACAGGGGTCACGAGCAGTACTTC.

The genes are TRBV7-9 and TRBJ1-1; D remains ambiguous. This CDR3 has 15 amino acids. Germline V CDR1 and CDR2: SEHNR, FQNEAQ (reference sequence). Trimming shortened V by 1 base and J by 0 bases, and 9 bases separated the two germline ends. CDR3 bases: TGTGCCAGCAGCTTAGTCGTAGCCTTGAACACTGAAGCTTTCTTT. It encodes CASSLVVALNTEAFF.

The chain links TRBV12-5 to TRBJ2-1; 9 bases align to TRBD1. The CDR3 is made up of 14 amino acids. Germline lookup yields CDR1 LGHNT and CDR2 FRNRAP. The J segment lost 4 bases and the V segment lost 7 bases, leaving 5 bases of the junction unmatched. The CDR3 DNA reads as TGTGCTAGTGCCGGACAGGGGAAATACAATGAGCAGTTCTTC. Translated, it gives CASAGQGKYNEQFF. The variable domain in full, with the rest retrieved from reference TRBV12-5 and TRBJ2-1, is DARVTQTPRHKVTEMGQEVTMRCQPILGHNTVFWYRQTMMQGLELLAYFRNRAPLDDSGMPKDRFSAEMPDATLATLKIQPSEPRDSAVYFCASAGQGKYNEQFFGPGTRLTVL.

The chain employs TRBV19 and TRBJ1-6, with a tentative D call TRBD1 (5 bases). V lost 5 bases and J lost 6, with 20 bases in between. Germline loops: CDR1 LNHDA, CDR2 SQIVND (reference sequence). The CDR3 length is 17 residues. The CDR3 sequence is CASSFQAGGSSNSPLHF. CDR3 DNA: TGTGCCAGTAGTTTCCAGGCGGGGGGAAGTAGTAATTCACCCCTCCACTTT.

Details on this clone: Other DNA sequences from this sample encode an identical CDR3 as well. The chain recombines TRBV28 with TRBJ1-4, with D possibly TRBD1 on 5 matching bases. V lost 8 bases to trimming and J lost 5 bases, with 12 bases between them. The CDR3 has 13 residues. CDR1 is MDHEN, CDR2 SYDVKM, per germline. The CDR3, as DNA: TGTGCCAGCTCCGGGACCCCAAATGAAAAACTGTTTTTT. Amino acid sequence: CASSGTPNEKLFF. The full variable domain, its missing parts supplied by reference TRBV28 and TRBJ1-4, is DVKVTQSSRYLVKRTGEKVFLECVQDMDHENMFWYRQDPGLGLRLIYFSYDVKMKEKGDIPEGYSVSREKKERFSLILESASTNQTSMYLCASSGTPNEKLFFGSGTQLSVL.

Comment on this clone: In the same sample, other DNA sequences code for this CDR3. The chain uses TRBV28 and TRBJ1-2, with TRBD1 as a possible D gene (5 bases). Germline loops: CDR1 MDHEN, CDR2 SYDVKM. The germline V and J ends were trimmed by 3 bases and 2 bases, with 7 bases remaining between them. This CDR3 is built from 13 residues. The CDR3 loop is CASSLAGNYGYTF. The DNA of the CDR3 is TGTGCCAGCAGTTTGGCAGGGAACTATGGCTACACCTTC.

The chain is built from TRBV14 and TRBJ1-1, with TRBD1 as a possible D gene (5 bases). This CDR3 is 13 amino acids long. Germline CDR1 and CDR2: SGHDN and FVKESK. V lost 6 bases and J 5 bases, leaving 13 bases between the germline ends. The CDR3 nucleotides read TGTGCCAGCAGTCGGGACCTGGAGACTGAAGCTTTCTTT. As protein: CASSRDLETEAFF. Full variable domain (outside the CDR3, taken from reference TRBV14 and TRBJ1-1): EAGVTQFPSHSVIEKGQTVTLRCDPISGHDNLYWYRRVMGKEIKFLLHFVKESKQDESGMPNNRFLAERTGGTYSTLKVQPAELEDSGVYFCASSRDLETEAFFGQGTRLTVV.

V gene TRBV10-2 combines with J gene TRBJ2-2, with 8 nucleotides matching TRBD2. The V segment lost 6 bases and the J segment 4 bases; nucleotides outside the gene matches: 7. CDR3 length equals 15 residues. CDR1 WSHSY and CDR2 SAAADI come from the germline V gene. DNA for the CDR3: TGCGCCAGCAGGTCGGGGGGGCCGAGCACCGGGGAGCTGTTTTTT. This encodes CASRSGGPSTGELFF.

This clone was observed a single time. The rearrangement joins TRBV11-3 to TRBJ2-1, with a possible D match to TRBD2 (6 bases). Trimming cost V 0 bases and J 2 bases, with 8 bases left between them. Germline CDR1 and CDR2: SGHNT and YENEEA. CDR3 length: 15 residues. The CDR3: CASSLEEGPYNEQFF. The CDR3 DNA sequence: TGTGCCAGCAGCTTAGAGGAGGGACCCTACAATGAGCAGTTCTTC.

The V and J genes are TRBV27 and TRBJ2-5; D is unclear. Deletions cut 8 bases from V and 0 bases from J, with 10 bases between. The CDR3 has 13 residues. Germline values: CDR1 MNHEY, CDR2 SMNVEV (reference sequence). The CDR3 region is CASAVSYQETQYF. In nucleotides, the CDR3 is TGTGCCAGCGCGGTTAGTTACCAAGAGACCCAGTACTTC.

V and J are TRBV7-9 and TRBJ1-2; 7 bases fit TRBD1. Looked up from germline, CDR1 is SEHNR and CDR2 is FQNEAQ (reference sequence). CDR3 size: 13 residues. Unmatched junction bases numbered 3, after V lost 5 bases and J lost 3 bases. The CDR3 protein is CASSPTGHYGYTF. The DNA of the CDR3 is TGTGCCAGCAGCCCGACAGGGCACTATGGCTACACCTTC.